Below, 29 T cell receptor beta chains from the same sample are listed, as sequenced in a study of T cells after yellow fever vaccination. TCRdb processed the 5' RACE reads anew with MiXCR; each CDR3 protein has one entry. The repertoire holds some 390,000 distinct CDR3 sequences, with approximately 19% as singletons. Source: PBMCs, taken before the yellow fever booster vaccination. The receptors were gathered from a man in his late teens or twenties who received the YFV17D yellow fever vaccine.

This chain connects TRBV12-3 or TRBV12-4 to TRBJ2-1; D might be TRBD2 (6 bases). V dropped 6 bases and J dropped 0 bases, with 12 bases sitting between them. The CDR3 sequence is 15 residues long. In DNA, the CDR3 is TGTGCCAGCAGCCTTCGGGGGTTCTCCTACAATGAGCAGTTCTTC. This codes for CASSLRGFSYNEQFF.

This clonotype was picked up a small number of times. The DNA of the CDR3 is TGTGCCAGCATCCGAGGGGGACTAGCGGGGATCCTCCAGGAGACCCAGTACTTC. Residues: CASIRGGLAGILQETQYF. The chain couples TRBV5-5 to TRBJ2-5, with 13 positions matching TRBD2. CDR1 is SGHKS and CDR2 is YYEKEE in the germline V gene (reference sequence). V dropped 6 bases and J dropped 5; count of bases not matched to a gene: 16. The CDR3 totals 18 residues.

The table lists this clonotype with a few counts. This sequence joins TRBV20-1 and TRBJ2-1; no reliable D call. The CDR3 totals 12 residues. The germline V gene encodes CDR1 DFQATT and CDR2 SNEGSKA (reference sequence). V lost 0 bases to trimming and J lost 8 bases, with 8 bases between them. This CDR3 is CSARDEDDEQFF. DNA for the CDR3: TGCAGTGCTAGAGATGAGGACGATGAGCAGTTCTTC.

The J gene is TRBJ1-1, the V gene TRBV7-6; tentative D call: TRBD1 (6 bases). This CDR3 has 16 amino acids. Trimming shortened V by 5 bases and J by 6 bases, and 22 bases separated the two germline ends. CDR1 is SGHVS and CDR2 is FNYEAQ in the germline V gene. The DNA for the CDR3 is TGTGCCAGCAGCCCTCTTACGGGTAAGGGGGGCGCTGAAGCTTTCTTT. This gives the protein CASSPLTGKGGAEAFF.

This chain links TRBV7-7 with TRBJ2-5; either TRBD1 or TRBD2 may supply D (5 bases each). The V end lost 1 base, the J end lost 7 bases, and 7 bases lay between the germline ends. This CDR3 has 12 residues. The germline CDR1 and CDR2 sequences are SSHAT and FNYEAQ (reference sequence). The CDR3 sequence is CASSLDGATQYF. Here the CDR3 DNA reads TGTGCCAGCAGCTTAGACGGGGCGACCCAGTACTTC.

This clonotype was seen only a few times. The chain recombines TRBV7-6 with TRBJ1-2; D gene unclear. V lost 4 bases, J lost 8 bases, and 17 bases lay in between. Germline V lookup: CDR1 SGHVS, CDR2 FNYEAQ. The CDR3 runs 14 residues. CDR3 in amino acids: CASSSDMDGWGYTF. In DNA, the CDR3 is TGTGCCAGCAGCTCAGACATGGACGGGTGGGGCTACACCTTC.

This clonotype was seen only a few times. The V and J genes are TRBV6-5 and TRBJ2-3, with 8 bases aligning to TRBD1. CDR1 and CDR2 from the germline V gene are MNHEY and SVGAGI. This CDR3 comprises 15 residues. Trimming took 6 bases from V and 2 from J; bases not matched to a gene: 7. The CDR3 DNA follows: TGTGCCAGCAGATCAGGGGGCTATTACACAGATACGCAGTATTTT. Residues: CASRSGGYYTDTQYF.

The genes are TRBV18 and TRBJ1-2; D is undetermined. The germline V gene encodes CDR1 KGHSH and CDR2 LQKENI. The germline V and J ends were trimmed by 1 base and 0 bases, with 9 bases remaining between them. The CDR3 is 15 amino acids. CDR3 protein: CASSPRAATNYGYTF. CDR3 nucleotide sequence: TGTGCCAGCTCACCACGGGCAGCGACTAACTATGGCTACACCTTC. The variable domain in full, with the rest retrieved from reference TRBV18 and TRBJ1-2, is NAGVMQNPRHLVRRRGQEARLRCSPMKGHSHVYWYRQLPEEGLKFMVYLQKENIIDESGMPKERFSAEFPKEGPSILRIQQVVRGDSAAYFCASSPRAATNYGYTFGSGTRLTVV.

V and J are TRBV10-3 and TRBJ2-7, with D possibly TRBD1 on 5 matching bases. V was trimmed by 7 bases and J by 3 bases, leaving 7 bases between them. The germline V gene has CDR1 ENHRY and CDR2 SYGVKD. The CDR3 spans 11 residues. CDR3 sequence reads: CAITQGYEQYF. The CDR3 region has the DNA TGTGCCATCACCCAGGGCTACGAGCAGTACTTC.

This clonotype was counted between two and nine times. The chain is built from TRBV4-3 and TRBJ1-1, with unresolved D. Per germline, CDR1 LGHNA and CDR2 YSLEER. The V end lost 0 bases, the J end lost 7 bases, and 9 bases lay between the germline ends. The CDR3 contains 13 residues. As DNA, the CDR3 is TGCGCCAGCAGCCAAGATTGGGCTAGTGAAGCTTTCTTT. This sequence encodes CASSQDWASEAFF.

The chain is built from TRBV20-1 and TRBJ2-5; 11 bases map to TRBD1. CDR3 length equals 14 residues. CDR1 is DFQATT, CDR2 SNEGSKA, per germline (reference sequence). J was trimmed by 5 bases and V by 2 bases; bases with no gene match: 4. CDR3 loop: CSARRTGGLETQYF. In DNA form, the CDR3 reads TGCAGTGCTAGAAGGACAGGGGGCTTGGAGACCCAGTACTTC.

The rearrangement uses TRBV7-3 and TRBJ2-2, with D possibly TRBD2 on 6 matching bases. The CDR3 spans 17 residues. The germline V and J ends were trimmed by 5 bases and 4 bases, with 20 bases remaining between them. Germline lookup yields CDR1 SGHTA and CDR2 FQGTGA. The chain's CDR3 is CASSPGGYGAVTGELFF. CDR3 in DNA: TGTGCCAGCAGCCCCGGGGGTTACGGGGCGGTCACCGGGGAGCTGTTTTTT.

This clonotype appeared a few times. This chain connects TRBV28 to TRBJ1-1; no clear D gene. The CDR3 totals 11 residues. Germline-derived CDR1 and CDR2 are MDHEN and SYDVKM. V lost 7 bases and J 4 bases, leaving 7 bases between the germline ends. CDR3 sequence reads: CASTRSTEAFF. The CDR3 DNA sequence: TGTGCCAGCACCCGGAGCACTGAAGCTTTCTTT.

The CDR3 region is CASSQDKNTEAFF. As DNA, the CDR3 is TGTGCCAGCAGCCAAGATAAGAACACTGAAGCTTTCTTT. The rearrangement uses TRBV4-2 and TRBJ1-1; D is unresolved. V was trimmed by 0 bases and J by 1 base, leaving 3 bases between them. This CDR3 comprises 13 residues. CDR1 and CDR2 from the germline V gene are LGHNA and YNFKEQ.

This clonotype turned up a few times. This CDR3 reads CASSNAGSPFF. CDR3 nucleotide sequence: TGTGCCAGCAGCAACGCCGGCTCCCCTTTCTTT. The V call is TRBV6-5, the J call TRBJ1-1; D not certain. The germline V and J ends were trimmed by 6 bases and 12 bases, with 14 bases remaining between them. Germline CDR1 MNHEY, CDR2 SVGAGI. The CDR3 covers 11 residues.

This clonotype was observed a handful of times. The V and J genes are TRBV12-3 or TRBV12-4 and TRBJ2-2; D might be TRBD1 (5 bases). The CDR3 length is 12 residues. V was clipped by 7 bases and J by 5 bases, with 8 bases between them. The CDR3: CASTRQTGELFF. The CDR3 nucleotides are TGTGCCAGCACCCGACAGACCGGGGAGCTGTTTTTT.

The chain is built from TRBV27 and TRBJ2-1; D tentatively reads TRBD1 or TRBD2 (7 bases each). Trimming removed 0 bases from V and 8 bases from J, with 14 bases in between. The CDR3 length is 15 residues. The germline V gene encodes CDR1 MNHEY and CDR2 SMNVEV (reference sequence). CDR3 bases: TGTGCCAGCAGTTTATCTACGACAGGGAGGGATGAGCAGTTCTTC. Its translation is CASSLSTTGRDEQFF.

The J gene is TRBJ1-3, the V gene TRBV7-2, with D tentatively TRBD1 (6 bases). The CDR3 consists of 15 residues. In germline, CDR1 is SGHTA, CDR2 FQGNSA. V was shortened by 5 bases and J by 4 bases, with 15 bases between the two germline ends. The CDR3 loop reads CASSLFGTSGNTIYF. The CDR3 nucleotides read TGTGCCAGCAGCCTGTTCGGGACATCAGGAAACACCATATATTTT.

The gene calls are TRBV20-1 and TRBJ2-7, with D possibly TRBD1 on 5 matching bases. V was shortened by 2 bases and J by 3 bases, with 23 bases between the two germline ends. The CDR3 loop spans 17 amino acids. The germline CDR1 and CDR2 sequences are DFQATT and SNEGSKA (reference sequence). This CDR3 is CSARHPGEDSFIYEQYF. The CDR3 bases are TGCAGTGCTAGACACCCTGGCGAAGACAGCTTTATCTACGAGCAGTACTTC.

V usage is TRBV7-2 and J usage is TRBJ1-1; D may be TRBD1 (5 bases). The germline gives CDR1 SGHTA, CDR2 FQGNSA. V gave up 4 bases and J gave up 0 bases, with 12 bases separating them. The CDR3 sequence is 15 residues long. As DNA, the CDR3 is TGTGCCAGCAGCTCGCAGGGAGCCATGAACACTGAAGCTTTCTTT. It is translated as CASSSQGAMNTEAFF.

The chain has TRBV29-1 and TRBJ1-2; 11 nucleotides match TRBD1. The germline CDR1 and CDR2 sequences are SQVTM and ANQGSEA. This CDR3 comprises 15 residues. Unmatched junction bases numbered 9, after V lost 7 bases and J lost 2 bases. The CDR3 DNA reads as TGCAGCGCCCTACGACGGACAGGGGGCAACTATGGCTACACCTTC. Residues: CSALRRTGGNYGYTF.

The rearrangement joins TRBV4-1 to TRBJ2-1; D unresolved. The CDR3 spans 15 residues. CDR1 and CDR2 from the germline V gene are MGHRA and YSYEKL. V was clipped by 1 base and J by 4 bases, with 11 bases between them. The CDR3 loop is CASSQGPRLYNEQFF. CDR3 bases: TGCGCCAGCAGCCAAGGACCTAGACTGTACAATGAGCAGTTCTTC.

J is TRBJ2-1 and V is TRBV20-1, with no clear D. CDR1 is DFQATT and CDR2 is SNEGSKA in the germline V gene (reference sequence). CDR3 length equals 13 residues. The V and J ends lost 7 bases and 3 bases respectively, with 13 bases between them. The DNA of the CDR3 is TGCAGTGGTCAAGAAGACGTCTACAATGAGCAGTTCTTC. The encoded protein is CSGQEDVYNEQFF.

The chain joins TRBV12-3 or TRBV12-4 to TRBJ1-1, with 8 positions matching TRBD1. This CDR3 comprises 14 residues. Trimming removed 3 bases from V and 1 base from J; junction bases left unmatched: 1. The CDR3: CASSLDRENTEAFF. The CDR3 nucleotides are TGTGCCAGCAGTTTGGACAGGGAGAACACTGAAGCTTTCTTT.

A few counts support this clonotype. Written as DNA, the CDR3 is TGCAGTGCTTGGGGGGAGGAGACCCAGTACTTC. Protein product: CSAWGEETQYF. The J gene is TRBJ2-5, the V gene TRBV20-1; a weak D match, TRBD2 (6 bases). CDR1 is DFQATT and CDR2 is SNEGSKA in the germline V gene (reference sequence). Trimming stripped 5 bases from V and 5 bases from J, with 9 bases between. The CDR3 spans 11 residues.

The chain joins TRBV3-1 to TRBJ2-7; 8 bases map to TRBD2. V trimming: 4 bases; J trimming: 0 bases; junction bases outside the gene matches: 5. The CDR3 sequence is 15 residues long. Germline V lookup: CDR1 LGHDT, CDR2 YNNKEL (reference sequence). CDR3 in amino acids: CASSLGLGTSYEQYV. Written as DNA, the CDR3 is TGTGCCAGCAGCCTGGGACTAGGGACCTCCTACGAGCAGTACGTC.

This clonotype was seen at least ten times. J is TRBJ2-1 and V is TRBV29-1, with TRBD1 identical over 9 bases. Unmatched junction bases numbered 12, after V lost 5 bases and J lost 4 bases. This CDR3 spans 16 amino acids. CDR1 is SQVTM and CDR2 is ANQGSEA in the germline V gene. CDR3 sequence: CSVHRPGQGEYNEQFF. The CDR3, as DNA: TGCAGCGTTCATCGTCCGGGACAGGGAGAATACAATGAGCAGTTCTTC.

This clonotype has more than one count but fewer than ten. The chain couples TRBV6-6 to TRBJ1-6; possible D gene TRBD1, 5 bases. CDR3 length: 14 amino acids. From germline, CDR1 is MNHNY and CDR2 SVGAGI (reference sequence). V dropped 3 bases and J dropped 8 bases, with 11 bases sitting between them. CDR3 amino acids: CASSYWGEDSPLHF. The CDR3 bases are TGTGCCAGCAGTTATTGGGGGGAGGATTCACCCCTCCACTTT.

This clonotype was observed a few times. The chain uses TRBV6-5 and TRBJ2-5; D ambiguous. The V gene lost 2 bases and the J gene lost 1 base, with 8 bases spanning the gap. The CDR3 has 14 amino acids. Germline V gene sequence: CDR1 MNHEY, CDR2 SVGAGI. CDR3 nucleotide sequence: TGTGCCAGCAGTTACCGGCTACCCCAAGAGACCCAGTACTTC. Its translation: CASSYRLPQETQYF.